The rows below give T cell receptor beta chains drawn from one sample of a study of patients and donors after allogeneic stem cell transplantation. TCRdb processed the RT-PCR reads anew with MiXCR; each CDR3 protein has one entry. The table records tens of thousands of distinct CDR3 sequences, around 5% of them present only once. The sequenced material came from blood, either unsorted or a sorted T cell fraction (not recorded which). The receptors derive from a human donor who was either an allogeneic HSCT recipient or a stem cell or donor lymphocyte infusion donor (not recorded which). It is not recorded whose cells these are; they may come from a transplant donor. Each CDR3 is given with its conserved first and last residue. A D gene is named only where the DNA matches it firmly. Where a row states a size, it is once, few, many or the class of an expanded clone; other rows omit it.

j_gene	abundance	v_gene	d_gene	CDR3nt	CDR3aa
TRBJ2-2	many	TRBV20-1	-	TGCAGTGCTAGGGCTTCTAACACCGGGGAGCTGTTTTTT	CSARASNTGELFF
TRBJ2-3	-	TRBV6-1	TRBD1	TGTGCCAGCAGTCCCCCGGGACAGGGGACAGATACGCAGTATTTT	CASSPPGQGTDTQYF
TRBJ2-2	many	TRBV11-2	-	TGTGCCAGCCGGAGGACAGAGAACACCGGGGAGCTGTTTTTT	CASRRTENTGELFF
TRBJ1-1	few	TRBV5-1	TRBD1	TGCGCCAGCAGGCCGACAGGGGGCACTGAAGCTTTCTTT	CASRPTGGTEAFF
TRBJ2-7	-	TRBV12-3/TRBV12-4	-	TGTGCCAGCAGCAGGGTCCTGGGCTACGAGCAGTACTTC	CASSRVLGYEQYF
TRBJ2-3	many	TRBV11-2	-	TGTGCCAGCAGCCCCCGTCTCGCCGGGAGCACAGATACGCAGTATTTT	CASSPRLAGSTDTQYF
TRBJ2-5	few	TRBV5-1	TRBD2	TGCGCCAGCAGTAGTTCGGCGGGGGGGCCGAGGACCCAGTACTTC	CASSSSAGGPRTQYF
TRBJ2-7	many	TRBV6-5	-	TGTGCCAGCAGTTTGAAGGGCCCGGGGCCCTCCTACGAGCAGTACTTC	CASSLKGPGPSYEQYF
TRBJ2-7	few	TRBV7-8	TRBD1	TGTGCCAGCAGCTTAGATTCAGGGGGCTCCTACGAGCAGTACTTC	CASSLDSGGSYEQYF
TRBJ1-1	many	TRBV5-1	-	TGCGCCAGCAGCCCGGGCGACCACAGGGATAACACTGAAGCTTTCTTT	CASSPGDHRDNTEAFF
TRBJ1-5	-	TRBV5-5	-	TGTGCCAGCAGCCCCAGTTCTGGGGAGCCCCAGCATTTT	CASSPSSGEPQHF
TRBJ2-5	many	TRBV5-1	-	TGCGCCAGCAGCTTGGAAACGTCCGGGGAGACCCAGTACTTC	CASSLETSGETQYF
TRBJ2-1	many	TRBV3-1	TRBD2	TGTGCCAGCAGCCAAGATGGTAGCGGGACCTACAATGAGCAGTTCTTC	CASSQDGSGTYNEQFF
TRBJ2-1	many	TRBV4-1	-	TGCGCCAGCAGCCAAAAGCAATCAGGGCCCTCCTACAATGAGCAGTTCTTC	CASSQKQSGPSYNEQFF
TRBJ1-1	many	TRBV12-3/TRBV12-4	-	TGTGCCAGCAGTTTCCAGGGGACGAGTGAAGCTTTCTTT	CASSFQGTSEAFF
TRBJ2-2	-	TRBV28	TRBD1	TGTGCCAGCAGTTTATACAAGACAGGGGGTGCCCGGTACGCCGGGGAGCTGTTTTTT	CASSLYKTGGARYAGELFF
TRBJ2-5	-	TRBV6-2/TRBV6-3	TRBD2	TGTGCCAGCAGTTACTCTGCGGGACTAGCGGGCCAAGAGACCCAGTACTTC	CASSYSAGLAGQETQYF
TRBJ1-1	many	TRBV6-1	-	TGTGCCGGGAGAAAGGTGGCAACAAACACTGAAGCTTTCTTT	CAGRKVATNTEAFF
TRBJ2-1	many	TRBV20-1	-	TGCAGTGCTAGAAGACTAGATGGGCAGTTCTTC	CSARRLDGQFF
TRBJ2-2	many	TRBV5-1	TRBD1	TGCGCCAGCACTTTATCTAGGACAGGGGGCACCGGGGAGCTGTTTTTT	CASTLSRTGGTGELFF
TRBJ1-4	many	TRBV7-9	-	TGTGCCAGCAGCGCCGGACTCGAGAATGAAAAACTGTTTTTT	CASSAGLENEKLFF
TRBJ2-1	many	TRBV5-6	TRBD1	TGTGCCAGCAGCTTAGGGACAGCGTTAGGTGGGGACAATGAGCAGTTCTTC	CASSLGTALGGDNEQFF
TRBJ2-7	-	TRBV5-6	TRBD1	TGTGCCAGCAGCCGCGGGACAGGCTACGAGCAGTACTTC	CASSRGTGYEQYF
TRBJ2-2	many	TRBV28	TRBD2	TGTGCCAGCAGCCACGCTCCGTGGACTAGCGGGAGGTTCACCGGGGAGCTGTTTTTT	CASSHAPWTSGRFTGELFF
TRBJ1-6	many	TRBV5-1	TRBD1	TGCGCCAGCAGCGGAGGGGGCTTAAGGGATAATTCACCCCTCCACTTT	CASSGGGLRDNSPLHF
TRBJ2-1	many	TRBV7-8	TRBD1	TGTGCCAGCAGCTTAGACCGACAGGGATCCTACAATGAGCAGTTCTTC	CASSLDRQGSYNEQFF
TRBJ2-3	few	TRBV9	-	TGTGCCAGCAGCGTAGGGCTGGGGGAGCCTAGCACAGATACGCAGTATTTT	CASSVGLGEPSTDTQYF
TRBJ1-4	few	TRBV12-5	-	TGTGCTAGTACCAAAGGGGCCATCCTTAATGAAAAACTGTTTTTT	CASTKGAILNEKLFF
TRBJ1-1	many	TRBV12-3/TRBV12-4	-	TGTGCCAGCAGTTTCAACCAGAACACTGAAGCTTTCTTT	CASSFNQNTEAFF
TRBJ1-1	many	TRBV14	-	TGTGCCAGCAGCCACGCCATAGGGTTGGGAAACACTGAAGCTTTCTTT	CASSHAIGLGNTEAFF
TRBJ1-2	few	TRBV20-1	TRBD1	TGCAGTGCTCCTGCTTTAAGGACAGGGAGCTATGGCTACACCTTC	CSAPALRTGSYGYTF
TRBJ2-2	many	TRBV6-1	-	TGTGCCAGCATGGTAGGACAGAACACCGGGGAGCTGTTTTTT	CASMVGQNTGELFF
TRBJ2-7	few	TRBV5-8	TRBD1	TGTGCCAGCAGCCTGGGACAGGGGCTATCCTACGAGCAGTACTTC	CASSLGQGLSYEQYF
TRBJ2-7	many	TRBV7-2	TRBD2	TGTGCCAGCAGCTTCCCTCATGGGGGGGGTTTCTACGAGCAGTACTTC	CASSFPHGGGFYEQYF
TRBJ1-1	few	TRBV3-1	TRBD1	TGTGCCAGCAGCCAAGAAGTTGGGACAGGGTTGGGGGGCACTGAAGCTTTCTTT	CASSQEVGTGLGGTEAFF
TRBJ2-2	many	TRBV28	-	TGTGCCAGCAGTGGGACCAGGGAGCTGTTTTTT	CASSGTRELFF
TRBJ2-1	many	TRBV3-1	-	TGTGCCAGCAGCCCAGGAGCGGTGGAGGGGTACAATGAGCAGTTCTTC	CASSPGAVEGYNEQFF
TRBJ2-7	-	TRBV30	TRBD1	TGTGCCTTAAGCCCGGGACAGGGGATTCCCTACGAGCAGTACTTC	CALSPGQGIPYEQYF
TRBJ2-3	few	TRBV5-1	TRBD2	TGCGCCAGCAGCACTTTACTAGCGGGAGGCACAGATACGCAGTATTTT	CASSTLLAGGTDTQYF
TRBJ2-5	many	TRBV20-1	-	TGCAGTGCTGAACCCCAAGAGACCCAGTACTTC	CSAEPQETQYF
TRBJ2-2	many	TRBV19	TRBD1	TGTGCCAGTACGTGGGACAGCGCGAACACCGGGGAGCTGTTTTTT	CASTWDSANTGELFF
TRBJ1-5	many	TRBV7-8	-	TGTGCCAGCAGCTTTGGGCAGATCAATCAGCCCCAGCATTTT	CASSFGQINQPQHF
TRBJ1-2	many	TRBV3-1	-	TGTGCCAGCAGCCCCATTGGAACTCCAGTCTATGGCTACACCTTC	CASSPIGTPVYGYTF
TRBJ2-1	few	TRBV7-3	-	TGTGCCAGCAGCCAAAACAATTACAATGAGCAGTTCTTC	CASSQNNYNEQFF
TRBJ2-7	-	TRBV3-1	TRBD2	TGTGCCAGCAGCCGATCGTCATCGGGAGGTTATTACGAGCAGTACTTC	CASSRSSSGGYYEQYF
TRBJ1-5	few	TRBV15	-	TGTGCCACCAGCAGAGCCCAAGTCGGCGGTCAGCCCCAGCATTTT	CATSRAQVGGQPQHF
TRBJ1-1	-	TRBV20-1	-	TGCAGTGCTAGAGAGGACTCGAACACTGAAGCTTTCTTT	CSAREDSNTEAFF
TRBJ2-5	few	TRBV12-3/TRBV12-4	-	TGTGCCAGCACCACGATCGGGGAGACCCAGTACTTC	CASTTIGETQYF
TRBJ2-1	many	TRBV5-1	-	TGCGCCAGCAGCCCGGTTGGAGTTGGCTCCTACAATGAGCAGTTCTTC	CASSPVGVGSYNEQFF
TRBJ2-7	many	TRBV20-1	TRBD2	TGCAGTGCCCTAGCGGGAGGGGTGTACGAGCAGTACTTC	CSALAGGVYEQYF
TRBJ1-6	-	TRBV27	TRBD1	TGTGCCAGCAGTTTAGGGACAAGACAGGGTTATAATTCACCCGTCCACTTT	CASSLGTRQGYNSPVHF
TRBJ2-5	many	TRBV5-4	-	TGTGCCAGCAGCCCCGGGGGCTCCGAAGAGACCCAGTACTTC	CASSPGGSEETQYF
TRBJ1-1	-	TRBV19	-	TGTGCCAGTAGCGTTTCCATGAACACTGAAGCTTTCTTT	CASSVSMNTEAFF
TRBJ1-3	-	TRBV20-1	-	TGCAGTGCTAGCCTACAGGACCGAAACACCATATATTTT	CSASLQDRNTIYF
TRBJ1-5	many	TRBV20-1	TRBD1	TGCAGTGCCGCGGACAGGGCTAATCAGCCCCAGCATTTT	CSAADRANQPQHF
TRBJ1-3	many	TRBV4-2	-	TGTGCCAGCAGTCCAGACGGCCTCAACACCATATATTTT	CASSPDGLNTIYF
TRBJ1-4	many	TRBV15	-	TGTGCCACCAGCCTTGCTTGGGCAGCCGCAACTAATGAAAAACTGTTTTTT	CATSLAWAAATNEKLFF
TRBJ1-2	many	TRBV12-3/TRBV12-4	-	TGTGCCAGCAGAGCGAACAGGGACTATGGCTACACCTTC	CASRANRDYGYTF
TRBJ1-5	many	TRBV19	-	TGTGCCAGTGCAGGGACCGCGAGCAATCAGCCCCAGCATTTT	CASAGTASNQPQHF
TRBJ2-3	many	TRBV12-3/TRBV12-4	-	TGTGCCAGCAGCCCAAGGACAGATACGCAGTATTTT	CASSPRTDTQYF